The 7 T cell receptor beta chains given below trace back to one sample, sequenced in a study of response to subunit inactivated influenza vaccine listed by TCRdb under 2018. The library was produced with RT-PCR. The sequencer was an Illumina HiSeq 2500. TCRdb reprocessing: public reads trimmed at Q25 with fastp, clones called with MiXCR, in-frame beta chains kept. One record per CDR3 amino acid sequence lists the most common genes and DNA. The sample data list hundreds of thousands of distinct CDR3 sequences, and less than 20% of these were observed just once. Roughly a tenth of the sample comes from the top ten. The sample here was PBMCs from blood, taken more than 4 days after vaccination. The source of these receptors is a man between 50 and 59 years old who received an inactivated influenza vaccine. Donor details come from another sample of the same person, matched by shared clones.

This clonotype occurred a few times. The rearrangement joins TRBV11-2 to TRBJ2-7; tentative D call: TRBD1 (5 bases). Germline V CDR1 and CDR2: SGHAT, FQNNGV. V was shortened by 4 bases and J by 3 bases, with 28 bases between the two germline ends. This CDR3 has 19 amino acids. DNA of the CDR3: TGTGCCAGCAGCTCCCCTCTAATCATTCAGGGAAGAATGCGCTACGAGCAGTACTTC. As protein: CASSSPLIIQGRMRYEQYF.

The genes are TRBV6-5 and TRBJ2-7, with D maybe TRBD1 (6 bases). The CDR3 length is 14 residues. The germline V gene encodes CDR1 MNHEY and CDR2 SVGAGI. Trimming removed 2 bases at V and 4 bases at J, with 12 bases between. DNA for the CDR3: TGTGCCAGCAGTTACGGGGACACTTCATACGAGCAGTACTTC. It specifies CASSYGDTSYEQYF.

This clonotype was counted at least ten times. The chain combines TRBV20-1 with TRBJ2-1; the match to TRBD2 covers 10 bases. Germline V CDR1 and CDR2: DFQATT, SNEGSKA (reference sequence). This CDR3 has 18 residues. Trimming cost V 0 bases and J 4 bases; bases outside gene matches: 12. CDR3 sequence: CSARDRDSGGPFYNEQFF. The DNA of the CDR3 is TGCAGTGCTAGAGATCGGGATAGCGGGGGGCCTTTTTACAATGAGCAGTTCTTC.

The V and J genes are TRBV2 and TRBJ2-7, with D perhaps assigned TRBD1 or TRBD2 (5 bases each). Trimming shortened V by 8 bases and J by 5 bases, and 16 bases separated the two germline ends. This CDR3 is built from 13 residues. Per germline, CDR1 SNHLY and CDR2 FYNNEI. The CDR3 coding sequence is TGTGCCAGCGCTGAATGGGGGAACCACGAGCAGTACTTC. Protein sequence: CASAEWGNHEQYF.

This clonotype has at least ten counts. The V call is TRBV12-3 or TRBV12-4, the J call TRBJ1-5; 9 bases are a match to TRBD1. The length of the CDR3 is 15 residues. Trimming removed 6 bases from V and 1 base from J; junction bases left unmatched: 4. The CDR3 region has the DNA TGTGCCAGCAGCTGGACAGGGGTGAGCAATCAGCCCCAGCATTTT. It specifies CASSWTGVSNQPQHF.

This chain links TRBV7-9 with TRBJ2-5, with unresolved D. The CDR3 sequence is 13 residues long. The V gene lost 1 base and the J gene lost 7 bases, with 10 bases spanning the gap. The V gene's germline CDR1 is SEHNR and CDR2 FQNEAQ (reference sequence). CDR3 residues: CASSLETPGTQYF. The CDR3 DNA is TGTGCCAGCAGCTTAGAAACTCCCGGGACCCAGTACTTC.

The sample holds many counts of this clonotype. This chain joins TRBV12-3 or TRBV12-4 and TRBJ2-1; D not resolved. The V gene lost 2 bases and the J gene lost 3 bases, with 8 bases spanning the gap. This CDR3 is built from 14 residues. For the CDR3, the DNA is TGTGCCAGCAGTTTAACGCGCATCTACAATGAGCAGTTCTTC. This codes for CASSLTRIYNEQFF.